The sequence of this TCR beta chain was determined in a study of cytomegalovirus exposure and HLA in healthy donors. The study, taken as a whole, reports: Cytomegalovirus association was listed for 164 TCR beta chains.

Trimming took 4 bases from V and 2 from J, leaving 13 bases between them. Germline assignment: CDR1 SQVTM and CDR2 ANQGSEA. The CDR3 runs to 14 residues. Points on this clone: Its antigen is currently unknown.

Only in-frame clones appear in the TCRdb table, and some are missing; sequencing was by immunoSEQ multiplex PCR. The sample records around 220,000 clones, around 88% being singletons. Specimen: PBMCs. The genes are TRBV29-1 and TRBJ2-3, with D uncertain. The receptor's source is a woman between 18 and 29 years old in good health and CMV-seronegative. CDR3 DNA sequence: TGCAGCGTTGGGGCAGAACCTCACACAGATACGCAGTATTTT. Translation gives CSVGAEPHTDTQYF.